Here is one T cell receptor (beta chain) with its context. The data stem from a study of blood T cell repertoires in COVID-19. V shed 0 bases and J shed 5 bases, with 2 bases lying between them. This CDR3 is 12 amino acids long. Germline CDR1 and CDR2: WSHSY and SAAADI. The assay was immunoSEQ multiplex PCR, and TCRdb's table has in-frame clones only and misses some. The data contain 200,000 to 300,000 clones, 75% to 95% of them singletons. The chain has TRBV10-2 and TRBJ2-1; D unresolved. This TCR was recovered from a person under 35 with COVID-19, enrolled during active disease. Sequencing was done on a sample of peripheral blood. The CDR3 sequence: CASSESNNEQFF. The CDR3 coding sequence is TGCGCCAGCAGTGAGTCTAACAATGAGCAGTTCTTC.